The table lists the clone carrying this T cell receptor (beta chain) with a few counts. The antigen is unknown. This entry belongs to a study of regulatory T cells in long-lasting Graves disease. About the study: Over 5 years on antithyroid drugs plus positive TSH receptor antibodies marked Graves' disease as persistent. Study observations and caveats: Patients whose Graves' disease persisted exhibited lower TCR diversity than those newly diagnosed. Segments TRBV28, TRBJ1-2 and TRBJ2-5 showed preferential usage in persistent disease.

Germline V lookup: CDR1 SGHDT, CDR2 YYEEEE. V was cut by 3 bases and J by 2 bases, with 15 bases left in between. The CDR3 length is 15 residues. As for time point: persistent/refractory GD, antithyroid drugs over 5 years with positive TRAb. TCR sequences were obtained from RNA taken from PBMCs. Building the TCR beta libraries relied on iRepertoire HTBI primers, and CDR3 regions underwent Arm-PCR. TCRdb used MiXCR to reprocess the multiplex PCR reads, holding one entry per CDR3 protein. The sample lists hundreds of thousands of distinct CDR3 sequences; under 25% were seen once. This clonotype was sampled from a female donor with Graves disease. V and J are TRBV5-6 and TRBJ2-7, with D uncertain. This material consisted of peripheral blood mononuclear cells (PBMCs), taken when the disease was refractory, from a patient treated with antithyroid drugs. The CDR3 nucleotides are TGTGCCAGCAGCTCCAGTAATGGTCCGCCCTACGAGCAGTACTTC. This gives the protein CASSSSNGPPYEQYF.